What follows are 14 T cell receptor beta chains derived from one specimen sequenced in a study of T cell responses to AZD1222 COVID-19 vaccine. TCRdb's copy holds only in-frame clones and misses some; the assay was immunoSEQ multiplex PCR. The sample lists about 170,000 clones, roughly nine tenths occurring once. The specimen was peripheral blood, collected on day 0 of AZD1222 vaccination. The receptors originated from an adult in good health.

The chain combines TRBV30 with TRBJ1-5; D possibly corresponds to TRBD1 (6 bases). Germline V gene lookup returns CDR1 GTSNPN and CDR2 SVGIG (reference sequence). The germline V and J ends were trimmed by 5 bases and 4 bases, with 9 bases remaining between them. This CDR3 has 12 amino acids. The CDR3 loop is CAWGQFNQPQHF. CDR3 nucleotide sequence: TGTGCCTGGGGACAGTTTAATCAGCCCCAGCATTTT.

The CDR3 loop reads CSGAGSGNEQFF. CDR3 in DNA: TGCAGCGGAGCGGGGTCCGGCAATGAGCAGTTCTTC. V is TRBV29-1 and J is TRBJ2-1, with 7 bases that match TRBD2. The V segment lost 7 bases and the J segment 6 bases; nucleotides outside the gene matches: 6. The CDR3 contains 12 residues. The germline V gene has CDR1 SQVTM and CDR2 ANQGSEA.

V and J are TRBV28 and TRBJ2-5; 10 bases line up with TRBD1. The V gene's germline CDR1 is MDHEN and CDR2 SYDVKM. The trim removed 5 bases at V and 6 bases at J, leaving 9 bases unmatched. This CDR3 has 15 amino acids. CDR3 protein: CASSLPGQGMKTQYF. CDR3 nucleotide sequence: TGTGCCAGCAGTCTACCGGGACAGGGGATGAAGACCCAGTACTTC. The full variable domain, in which reference TRBV28 and TRBJ2-5 provide the parts outside the CDR3, is DVKVTQSSRYLVKRTGEKVFLECVQDMDHENMFWYRQDPGLGLRLIYFSYDVKMKEKGDIPEGYSVSREKKERFSLILESASTNQTSMYLCASSLPGQGMKTQYFGPGTRLLVL.

The chain couples TRBV25-1 to TRBJ1-5; no firm D call. In germline, CDR1 is MGHDK, CDR2 SYGVNS. V was trimmed by 0 bases and J by 4 bases, leaving 7 bases between them. The CDR3 contains 14 residues. The CDR3 coding sequence is TGTGCCAGCAGTGAATATAGCCAGAATCAGCCCCAGCATTTT. It is translated as CASSEYSQNQPQHF.

This chain links TRBV19 with TRBJ1-4; TRBD1 matches at 7 bases. CDR1 LNHDA and CDR2 SQIVND come from the germline V gene (reference sequence). CDR3 length: 16 residues. Unmatched junction bases numbered 8, after V lost 7 bases and J lost 0 bases. The CDR3 protein is CASTQDRAATNEKLFF. In DNA, the CDR3 is TGTGCCAGTACTCAAGACAGGGCTGCAACTAATGAAAAACTGTTTTTT.

This clone was counted a single time. This rearrangement joins TRBV30 to TRBJ2-1, with a possible D match to TRBD2 (6 bases). CDR3 length: 13 residues. The V end lost 3 bases, the J end lost 0 bases, and 6 bases lay between the germline ends. Germline V gives CDR1 GTSNPN, CDR2 SVGIG (reference sequence). Here the CDR3 reads CAWRGGSYNEQFF. DNA for the CDR3: TGTGCCTGGAGGGGGGGCTCCTACAATGAGCAGTTCTTC.

V is TRBV11-2 and J is TRBJ2-7, with D uncertain. The CDR3 loop spans 14 amino acids. V shed 2 bases and J shed 3 bases, with 11 bases lying between them. The germline V gene encodes CDR1 SGHAT and CDR2 FQNNGV. CDR3 sequence (DNA): TGTGCCAGCAGCTTACGGGCTACAAGCTACGAGCAGTACTTC. Translated: CASSLRATSYEQYF.

The chain combines TRBV7-9 with TRBJ1-4; D remains ambiguous. From germline, CDR1 is SEHNR and CDR2 FQNEAQ (reference sequence). Trimming removed 4 bases from V and 7 bases from J, with 4 bases in between. The CDR3 loop spans 11 amino acids. CDR3 sequence: CASSSVEKLFF. The CDR3 DNA sequence: TGTGCCAGCAGCTCCGTTGAAAAACTGTTTTTT.

Note on this clone: In the same sample, other DNA sequences code for this CDR3. The chain recombines TRBV5-1 with TRBJ2-7; no firm D call. Germline values: CDR1 SGHRS, CDR2 YFSETQ. The length of the CDR3 is 11 residues. The V end lost 4 bases, the J end lost 5 bases, and 7 bases lay between the germline ends. Written as DNA, the CDR3 is TGCGCCAGCAGCCTCCTGGACGAGCAGTACTTC. This translates into CASSLLDEQYF.

A single count supports this clone. V usage is TRBV5-1 and J usage is TRBJ1-6; 8 bases align to TRBD1. CDR1 SGHRS and CDR2 YFSETQ come from the germline V gene. The CDR3 loop spans 14 amino acids. The junction had 2 bases not matched to a gene; V was cut back by 4 bases and J by 5 bases. The CDR3: CASSMDRDNSPLHF. The CDR3 nucleotides read TGCGCCAGCAGCATGGACAGGGATAATTCACCCCTCCACTTT.

The chain is built from TRBV14 and TRBJ1-2; D is possibly TRBD1 (5 bases). Germline V CDR1 and CDR2: SGHDN, FVKESK. With 1 base removed from V and 7 bases from J, the gap between germline ends came to 22 bases. The CDR3 totals 17 residues. The CDR3 region is CASSQGRGGTALGGYTF. The CDR3 bases are TGTGCCAGCAGCCAAGGCCGTGGGGGGACTGCTCTCGGTGGCTACACCTTC.

The rearrangement links TRBV2 to TRBJ2-7; tentative D call: TRBD2 (5 bases). The CDR3 is 12 amino acids. Per germline, CDR1 SNHLY and CDR2 FYNNEI. The germline V and J ends were trimmed by 3 bases and 3 bases, with 6 bases remaining between them. CDR3 nucleotides: TGTGCCAGCAGTGAGGCGGGCTACGAGCAGTACGTC. Translation: CASSEAGYEQYV.

This rearrangement joins TRBV30 to TRBJ1-2; D call uncertain. V was clipped by 2 bases and J by 5 bases, with 9 bases between them. The CDR3 length is 12 residues. The germline V gene encodes CDR1 GTSNPN and CDR2 SVGIG (reference sequence). The CDR3 nucleotides read TGTGCCTGGAGTCCTGGGATATATGGCTACACCTTC. Its translation is CAWSPGIYGYTF.

This chain links TRBV6-2 or TRBV6-3 with TRBJ2-2; D not certain. The CDR3 consists of 14 residues. V lost 2 bases, J lost 5 bases, and 9 bases lay in between. CDR1 and CDR2 from the germline V gene are MNHEY and SVGEGT. The CDR3 DNA reads TGTGCCAGCAGTTACACATGGAAGACCGGGGAGCTGTTTTTT. Translated, it gives CASSYTWKTGELFF.